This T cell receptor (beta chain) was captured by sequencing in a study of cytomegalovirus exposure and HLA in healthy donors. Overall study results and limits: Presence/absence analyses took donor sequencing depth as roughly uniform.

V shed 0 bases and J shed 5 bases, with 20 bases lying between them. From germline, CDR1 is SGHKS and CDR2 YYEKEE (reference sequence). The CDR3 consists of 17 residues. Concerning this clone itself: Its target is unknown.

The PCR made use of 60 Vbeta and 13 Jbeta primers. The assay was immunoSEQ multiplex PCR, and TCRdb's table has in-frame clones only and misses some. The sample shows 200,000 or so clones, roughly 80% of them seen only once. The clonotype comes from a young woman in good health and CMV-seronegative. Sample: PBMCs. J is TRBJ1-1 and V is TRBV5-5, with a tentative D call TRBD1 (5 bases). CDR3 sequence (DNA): TGTGCCAGCAGCTTGGAGTGGGGATGGGGGGGAGGGACTGAAGCTTTCTTT. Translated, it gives CASSLEWGWGGGTEAFF.